This TCR beta chain was sequenced during a study of long-term antiretroviral therapy in people with HIV. Study in general: The oldest specimens predate the 2015 immediate-ART recommendation by about a decade. Findings of the study overall: Post-ART, diversity grew, though it stayed under transplant donor control levels. Control repertoires displayed wider CDR3 length ranges than the HIV repertoires.

A note on this clone: Its antigen is not identified.

Trimming shortened V by 6 bases and J by 0 bases, and 21 bases separated the two germline ends. The germline V gene has CDR1 LNHDA and CDR2 SQIVND (reference sequence). The CDR3 length is 18 residues. immunoSEQ v3.0 was run at survey level. The protocol was immunoSEQ multiplex PCR, while the TCRdb copy is restricted to in-frame clones and leaves out a portion. The data show 25,000 to 30,000 clones, with approximately 80% seen just once and 9.5% to 10% held by the top ten. The chain recombines TRBV19 with TRBJ1-5; D unresolved. The sequencing here drew on unsorted PBMCs, taken around 2.8 years after starting antiretroviral therapy. This TCR derives from a man aged 25-45 years with HIV. CDR3 in amino acids: CASRRIMADGHSNQPQHF. CDR3 sequence (DNA): TGTGCCAGTAGGAGGATAATGGCGGACGGCCATAGCAATCAGCCCCAGCATTTT.